Following are 4 T cell receptor beta chains from one sample sequenced in a study of T cells in localized non-small cell lung cancer. Sequenced by immunoSEQ multiplex PCR; TCRdb stores in-frame clones only, minus some. The sample consists of roughly 26,000 clones, roughly 90% of them appearing once. The source was peripheral blood, collected before any cancer treatment. The receptors stem from a female donor older than 55 with stage II squamous cell lung carcinoma.

V and J are TRBV29-1 and TRBJ1-2, with TRBD1 identical over 7 bases. Trimming at V came to 5 bases and at J to 6 bases, leaving 3 bases not matched to a gene. Germline-derived CDR1 and CDR2 are SQVTM and ANQGSEA. The CDR3 sequence is 11 residues long. This CDR3 is CSVHRGDGYTF. In nucleotides, the CDR3 is TGCAGCGTTCACAGGGGTGATGGCTACACCTTC.

The chain combines TRBV5-6 with TRBJ1-1, with 9 bases lining up with TRBD1. This CDR3 region has 13 residues. Germline loops: CDR1 SGHDT, CDR2 YYEEEE. V lost 6 bases to trimming and J lost 4 bases; unmatched junction nucleotides: 4. CDR3 in amino acids: CASNGQGSTEAFF. The CDR3 DNA reads TGTGCCAGCAACGGACAGGGGTCCACTGAAGCTTTCTTT.

The J gene is TRBJ1-1, the V gene TRBV5-4; tentative D call: TRBD1 (5 bases). V was clipped by 4 bases and J by 1 base, with 14 bases between them. Germline-derived CDR1 and CDR2 are SGHNT and YYREEE (reference sequence). CDR3 length: 15 residues. CDR3 coding DNA: TGTGCCAGCAGCCAACAGGTTATGGCGAACACTGAAGCTTTCTTT. Its protein is CASSQQVMANTEAFF.

The count of this clone is one. The chain couples TRBV10-2 to TRBJ1-2; D is undetermined. V lost 7 bases, J lost 3 bases, and 15 bases lay in between. CDR3 length equals 14 residues. Germline V gene sequence: CDR1 WSHSY, CDR2 SAAADI. The CDR3 nucleotides read TGCGCCAGCAAGGGCAGGTCTTGGGACTATGGCTACACCTTC. It translates to CASKGRSWDYGYTF.